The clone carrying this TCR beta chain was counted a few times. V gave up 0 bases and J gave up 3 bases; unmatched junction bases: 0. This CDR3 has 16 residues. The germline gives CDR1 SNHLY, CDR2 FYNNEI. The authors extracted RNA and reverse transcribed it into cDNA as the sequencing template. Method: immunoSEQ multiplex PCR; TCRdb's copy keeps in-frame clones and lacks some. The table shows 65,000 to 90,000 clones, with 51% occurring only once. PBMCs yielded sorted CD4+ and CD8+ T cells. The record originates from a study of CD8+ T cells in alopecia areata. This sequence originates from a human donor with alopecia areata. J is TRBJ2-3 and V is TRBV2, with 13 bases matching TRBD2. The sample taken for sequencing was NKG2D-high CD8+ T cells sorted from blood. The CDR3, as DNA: TGTGCCAGCAGTGAAGCGGGACTAGCGGGGACAGATACGCAGTATTTT. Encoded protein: CASSEAGLAGTDTQYF.